This TCR beta chain emerged from a study of T cells expressing NK-cell markers. Turning to the study itself: Just one sequenced donor of eight was HCMV-seronegative, while seven were seropositive. Points from the study as a whole: Among several donors, these clonotypes also ranked first in the CD3+CD56-NKG2C+ fraction. Of the CD8+ T cell pool in about 6 donors, roughly 1.0-7.0% was accounted for by dominant NKG2C+ clonotypes.

To note about this clonotype: Its antigen is not identified.

UMI-tagged 5'RACE template switching yielded the TCR beta cDNA. With the 5' RACE reads reprocessed, TCRdb shows one record per CDR3 protein and no DNA. The specimen's table records about 260,000 distinct CDR3 sequences. The receptor was isolated from a woman aged 18 to 75 in good health. The sequenced material came from blood T cells: a sorted CD56 or NKG2C T cell subset, CD4+ or CD8+ T cells, or bulk PBMC T cells (not recorded which).

The CDR3: CASSLTSGYNSYEQYF. This chain uses TRBV5-1 with TRBJ2-7; no DNA is available, so the TRBD2 call from TCRdb remains unchecked. The CDR3 consists of 16 residues. Germline V gene lookup returns CDR1 SGHRS and CDR2 YFSETQ. The variable domain in full, with the rest retrieved from reference TRBV5-1 and TRBJ2-7, is KAGVTQTPRYLIKTRGQQVTLSCSPISGHRSVSWYQQTPGQGLQFLFEYFSETQRNKGNFPGRFSGRQFSNSRSEMNVSTLELGDSALYLCASSLTSGYNSYEQYFGPGTRLTVT.